This is a list of T cell receptor beta chains from one sample in a study of T cell responses to AZD1222 COVID-19 vaccine. Libraries were prepared by immunoSEQ multiplex PCR; TCRdb keeps only in-frame clonotypes and omits some of them. The sample includes under 150,000 clones, approximately 90% seen only once; the top ten take 11%. Sequenced here: peripheral blood, sampled on day 0 of MenACWY control vaccination. These receptors all stem from an adult in good health. CDR3s include the opening cysteine and the closing phenylalanine or tryptophan. Each record gives: D gene, J gene, V gene, clone size, CDR3 DNA, CDR3 protein. D genes are given only for firm matches. The size entry is marked missing in some rows and otherwise reads once, few, many or a size class.

d_call: TRBD2; j_call: TRBJ2-7; v_call: TRBV3-1/TRBV3-2; clone_size: .; cdr3_nt: TGTGCCAGCAGCCCGGGACTAGCGGGAACGAGCTCCTACGAGCAGTACTTC; cdr3_aa: CASSPGLAGTSSYEQYF
d_call: TRBD1; j_call: TRBJ2-7; v_call: TRBV4-2; clone_size: .; cdr3_nt: TGTGCCAGCAGCCAAGCCGGGACAGGTGCAGGCGAGCAGTACTTC; cdr3_aa: CASSQAGTGAGEQYF
d_call: TRBD2; j_call: TRBJ2-3; v_call: TRBV3-1/TRBV3-2; clone_size: .; cdr3_nt: TGTGCCAGCAGCCAAGGTCTAGCGGGGGCCACAGATACGCAGTATTTT; cdr3_aa: CASSQGLAGATDTQYF
d_call: .; j_call: TRBJ2-7; v_call: TRBV9; clone_size: .; cdr3_nt: TGTGCCAGCAGCGTAGAAGGGGCTTACTCCTACGAGCAGTACTTC; cdr3_aa: CASSVEGAYSYEQYF
d_call: TRBD1; j_call: TRBJ1-2; v_call: TRBV2; clone_size: .; cdr3_nt: TGTGCCAGCAGTCCCTTCGACAGGGAGGATGGCTACACCTTC; cdr3_aa: CASSPFDREDGYTF
d_call: .; j_call: TRBJ2-7; v_call: TRBV7-8; clone_size: .; cdr3_nt: TGTGCCAGCAGCTTATCCCAGAACTACGAGCAGTACTTC; cdr3_aa: CASSLSQNYEQYF
d_call: .; j_call: TRBJ2-1; v_call: TRBV15; clone_size: .; cdr3_nt: TGTGCCACCAGCAAAGGCTACAATGAGCAGTTCTTC; cdr3_aa: CATSKGYNEQFF
d_call: .; j_call: TRBJ2-1; v_call: TRBV27; clone_size: .; cdr3_nt: TGTGCCAGCAGTCCCCGGACCCTCGGCGACAATGAGCAGTTCTTC; cdr3_aa: CASSPRTLGDNEQFF
d_call: TRBD1; j_call: TRBJ2-6; v_call: TRBV7-9; clone_size: .; cdr3_nt: TGTGCCAGCAGTTCTAGACAGGGACAATCTGGGGCCAACGTCCTGACTTTC; cdr3_aa: CASSSRQGQSGANVLTF
d_call: TRBD1; j_call: TRBJ2-5; v_call: TRBV27; clone_size: .; cdr3_nt: TGTGCCAGCAGGGGGACAGGGGGCGAGACCCAGTACTTC; cdr3_aa: CASRGTGGETQYF
d_call: .; j_call: TRBJ2-5; v_call: TRBV5-6; clone_size: .; cdr3_nt: TGTGCCAGCACGTTACGACCGGGGGCGGGAGAGACCCAGTACTTC; cdr3_aa: CASTLRPGAGETQYF
d_call: .; j_call: TRBJ2-1; v_call: TRBV3-1/TRBV3-2; clone_size: .; cdr3_nt: TGTGCCAGCAGCCAAGATACCGGACTTTTCCTCAATGAGCAGTTCTTC; cdr3_aa: CASSQDTGLFLNEQFF
d_call: .; j_call: TRBJ1-5; v_call: TRBV4-1; clone_size: .; cdr3_nt: TGCGCCAGCAGCCAGGGCCAGTATCAGCCCCAGCATTTT; cdr3_aa: CASSQGQYQPQHF
d_call: TRBD1; j_call: TRBJ1-1; v_call: TRBV6-5; clone_size: .; cdr3_nt: TGTGCCAGCAGTTACGGGGACAGGGTGAACACTGAAGCTTTCTTT; cdr3_aa: CASSYGDRVNTEAFF
d_call: .; j_call: TRBJ1-6; v_call: TRBV5-4; clone_size: .; cdr3_nt: TGTGCCAGCAGCACCGGACGGACGAGCTCCTATAATTCACCCCTCCACTTT; cdr3_aa: CASSTGRTSSYNSPLHF
d_call: .; j_call: TRBJ2-1; v_call: TRBV6-5; clone_size: few; cdr3_nt: TGTGCCAGCAGTAGAACAGGGCAACTCTACAATGAGCAGTTCTTC; cdr3_aa: CASSRTGQLYNEQFF
d_call: TRBD1; j_call: TRBJ2-7; v_call: TRBV5-6; clone_size: .; cdr3_nt: TGTGCCAGCAGCTTGAGGGGGCCTCCATACGAGCAGTACTTC; cdr3_aa: CASSLRGPPYEQYF
d_call: .; j_call: TRBJ2-2; v_call: TRBV18; clone_size: .; cdr3_nt: TGTGCCAGCTCATTGGGACCGGAGTCCCGGGAGCTGTTTTTT; cdr3_aa: CASSLGPESRELFF
d_call: .; j_call: TRBJ1-4; v_call: TRBV2; clone_size: .; cdr3_nt: TGTGCCAGCAGTGAAGATCCCGAAACTAATGAAAAACTGTTTTTT; cdr3_aa: CASSEDPETNEKLFF
d_call: .; j_call: TRBJ2-2; v_call: TRBV27; clone_size: .; cdr3_nt: TGTGCCAGCAAATATCACAGGAACGGCGGGGAGCTGTTTTTT; cdr3_aa: CASKYHRNGGELFF
d_call: .; j_call: TRBJ1-5; v_call: TRBV19; clone_size: .; cdr3_nt: TGTGCCAGTAGTCCAGGACGAGGTCAGCCCCAGCATTTT; cdr3_aa: CASSPGRGQPQHF
d_call: TRBD2; j_call: TRBJ2-2; v_call: TRBV7-7; clone_size: .; cdr3_nt: TGTGCCAGCAGCCCTGGGGGGGACGGGGAGCTGTTTTTT; cdr3_aa: CASSPGGDGELFF
d_call: .; j_call: TRBJ2-2; v_call: TRBV25-1; clone_size: .; cdr3_nt: TGTGCCAGCAGTGCCGATACAATCACCGGGGAGCTGTTTTTT; cdr3_aa: CASSADTITGELFF
d_call: .; j_call: TRBJ1-4; v_call: TRBV11-3; clone_size: once; cdr3_nt: TGTGCCAGCAGTCGTATTGGGGGTGAAAAACTGTTTTTT; cdr3_aa: CASSRIGGEKLFF
d_call: .; j_call: TRBJ2-2; v_call: TRBV5-6; clone_size: .; cdr3_nt: TGTGCCAGCAGCTTGGGACTTCCCACCGGGGAGCTGTTTTTT; cdr3_aa: CASSLGLPTGELFF
d_call: .; j_call: TRBJ1-1; v_call: TRBV9; clone_size: .; cdr3_nt: TGTGCCAGCACCGCCCTGCGGCCATCCGATGGAGCTTTCTTT; cdr3_aa: CASTALRPSDGAFF
d_call: TRBD2; j_call: TRBJ2-1; v_call: TRBV6-4; clone_size: .; cdr3_nt: TGTGCCAGCAGTGCGTCAGGAGCGGGGGATTACAATGAGCAGTTCTTC; cdr3_aa: CASSASGAGDYNEQFF
d_call: .; j_call: TRBJ1-6; v_call: TRBV28; clone_size: .; cdr3_nt: TGTGCCAGCAGTTTACCCCGGGCTGAAAATTCACCCCTCCACTTT; cdr3_aa: CASSLPRAENSPLHF
d_call: .; j_call: TRBJ1-3; v_call: TRBV11-3; clone_size: .; cdr3_nt: TGTGCCAGCAGCGTCAGGGTTACTGGAAACACCATATATTTT; cdr3_aa: CASSVRVTGNTIYF
d_call: TRBD2; j_call: TRBJ2-5; v_call: TRBV6-1; clone_size: .; cdr3_nt: TGTGCCAGCAGTGAAAGCGTCGGGGCTAGCGGGACCCGGTCGGAGACCCAGTACTTC; cdr3_aa: CASSESVGASGTRSETQYF
d_call: TRBD1; j_call: TRBJ2-7; v_call: TRBV6-5; clone_size: .; cdr3_nt: TGTGCAAGCGAAGGGGGCATCTCCTACGAGCAGTACTTC; cdr3_aa: CASEGGISYEQYF
d_call: TRBD1; j_call: TRBJ1-5; v_call: TRBV12-3/TRBV12-4; clone_size: .; cdr3_nt: TGTGCCAGCAGTCGGGACAGCTATCAGCCCCAGCATTTT; cdr3_aa: CASSRDSYQPQHF
d_call: .; j_call: TRBJ1-4; v_call: TRBV11-3; clone_size: .; cdr3_nt: TGTGCCAGCAGCTTAGGGGACCCTTGGACTAATGAAAAACTGTTTTTT; cdr3_aa: CASSLGDPWTNEKLFF
d_call: .; j_call: TRBJ1-5; v_call: TRBV19; clone_size: .; cdr3_nt: TGTGCCAGTAGTCGTATAGCCGGGGGGGTGAGTAATCAGCCCCAGCATTTT; cdr3_aa: CASSRIAGGVSNQPQHF
d_call: .; j_call: TRBJ2-1; v_call: TRBV10-2; clone_size: .; cdr3_nt: TGCGCCAGCAGTGGTGATATCTCCTACAATGAGCAGTTCTTC; cdr3_aa: CASSGDISYNEQFF
d_call: .; j_call: TRBJ2-5; v_call: TRBV13; clone_size: .; cdr3_nt: TGTGCCAGCAGAACAGGGGGGGGCTGGGAGACCCAGTACTTC; cdr3_aa: CASRTGGGWETQYF
d_call: .; j_call: TRBJ1-1; v_call: TRBV11-3; clone_size: .; cdr3_nt: TGTGCCAGCAGCTTAGACCCGGTGATTACTGAAGCTTTCTTT; cdr3_aa: CASSLDPVITEAFF
d_call: TRBD1; j_call: TRBJ1-2; v_call: TRBV11-2; clone_size: once; cdr3_nt: TGTGCCAGCAGCTCTAACACAGGGGGCGCATTTGGCTACACCTTC; cdr3_aa: CASSSNTGGAFGYTF
d_call: TRBD2; j_call: TRBJ2-7; v_call: TRBV9; clone_size: .; cdr3_nt: TGTGCCAGCAGCGTAGGAGGACTAGCGGGATACGAGCAGTACTTC; cdr3_aa: CASSVGGLAGYEQYF
d_call: .; j_call: TRBJ2-3; v_call: TRBV9; clone_size: .; cdr3_nt: TGTGCCAGCAGCGTAGGGGTCCGACCCAGAGATACGCAGTATTTT; cdr3_aa: CASSVGVRPRDTQYF
d_call: TRBD1; j_call: TRBJ2-1; v_call: TRBV24-1; clone_size: .; cdr3_nt: TGTGCCACCAGTGACTGGGACAGAGCCTACAATGAGCAGTTCTTC; cdr3_aa: CATSDWDRAYNEQFF
d_call: .; j_call: TRBJ2-1; v_call: TRBV11-3; clone_size: once; cdr3_nt: TGTGCCAGCAGCGGGGACAATGAGCAGTTCTTC; cdr3_aa: CASSGDNEQFF
d_call: TRBD1; j_call: TRBJ1-2; v_call: TRBV9; clone_size: .; cdr3_nt: TGTGCCAGCAGCGAGGGGACAGGGCCTCTTGGCTACACCTTC; cdr3_aa: CASSEGTGPLGYTF
d_call: .; j_call: TRBJ2-3; v_call: TRBV2; clone_size: .; cdr3_nt: TGTGCCAGCAGTGCGAGGGTGGATACGCAGTATTTT; cdr3_aa: CASSARVDTQYF
d_call: .; j_call: TRBJ2-7; v_call: TRBV28; clone_size: .; cdr3_nt: TGTGCCAGCAGCCCAGCACAGGGGGGGGAGCAGTACTTC; cdr3_aa: CASSPAQGGEQYF
d_call: .; j_call: TRBJ2-6; v_call: TRBV19; clone_size: .; cdr3_nt: TGTGCCACCTACGACGGGTCTGGGGCCAACGTCCTGACTTTC; cdr3_aa: CATYDGSGANVLTF
d_call: .; j_call: TRBJ1-5; v_call: TRBV5-5; clone_size: .; cdr3_nt: TGTGCCAGCAGCAAAGACAGGTATGGCAATCAGCCCCAGCATTTT; cdr3_aa: CASSKDRYGNQPQHF
d_call: TRBD1; j_call: TRBJ1-6; v_call: TRBV6-5; clone_size: .; cdr3_nt: TGTGCCAGCAACTCGAAGGGGACAGCACATTCACCCCTCCACTTT; cdr3_aa: CASNSKGTAHSPLHF
d_call: .; j_call: TRBJ2-5; v_call: TRBV2; clone_size: .; cdr3_nt: TGTGCCAGCAGTTACCACAGGGAACTAGAGACCCAGTACTTC; cdr3_aa: CASSYHRELETQYF
d_call: .; j_call: TRBJ2-7; v_call: TRBV5-5; clone_size: .; cdr3_nt: TGTGCCAGCAGCCCGCACGCGACAGAAGCCTACGAGCAGTACTTC; cdr3_aa: CASSPHATEAYEQYF
d_call: .; j_call: TRBJ1-1; v_call: TRBV6-5; clone_size: .; cdr3_nt: TGTGCCAGCACCCGCGGGGGGGACACTGAAGCTTTCTTT; cdr3_aa: CASTRGGDTEAFF
d_call: .; j_call: TRBJ1-6; v_call: TRBV12-3/TRBV12-4; clone_size: .; cdr3_nt: TGTGCCAGCAGTTTAGCGCTTGGGTCACCCCTCCACTTT; cdr3_aa: CASSLALGSPLHF
d_call: .; j_call: TRBJ1-5; v_call: TRBV5-1; clone_size: .; cdr3_nt: TGCGCCAGCAGCCCCGGGGGCCAGCATTTT; cdr3_aa: CASSPGGQHF
d_call: .; j_call: TRBJ1-3; v_call: TRBV29-1; clone_size: .; cdr3_nt: TGCAGCGGGACTCAGCGGAGGGGAAACACCATATATTTT; cdr3_aa: CSGTQRRGNTIYF
d_call: .; j_call: TRBJ2-5; v_call: TRBV19; clone_size: .; cdr3_nt: TGTGCCAGTAGTATAGCCGGGGGACCCCAAGAGACCCAGTACTTC; cdr3_aa: CASSIAGGPQETQYF
d_call: TRBD2; j_call: TRBJ2-1; v_call: TRBV5-1; clone_size: .; cdr3_nt: TGCGCCAGCAGCCCGAGGGAGCGGGGGGATCATGAGCAGTTCTTC; cdr3_aa: CASSPRERGDHEQFF
d_call: TRBD1; j_call: TRBJ1-2; v_call: TRBV7-9; clone_size: .; cdr3_nt: TGTGCCAGCAGCGGCGGGACAGGGGCGAAAGCTAACTATGGCTACACCTTC; cdr3_aa: CASSGGTGAKANYGYTF
d_call: .; j_call: TRBJ2-1; v_call: TRBV5-1; clone_size: .; cdr3_nt: TGCGCCAGCAGTCTGGGACAGGGATGGGGTGGAACTAGCGGGGCCGGGGGCTACTACAATGAGCAGTTCTTC; cdr3_aa: CASSLGQGWGGTSGAGGYYNEQFF